The rows below give T cell receptor beta chains drawn from one sample of a study of CD8 T cells in ankylosing spondylitis. Via MiXCR, TCRdb re-called the 5' RACE reads, giving one row per CDR3 protein. The profile shows tens of thousands of distinct CDR3 sequences, around 26% of them singletons. The sample was blood, either unsorted or a sorted T cell fraction (not recorded which). The receptors shown here come from a male donor with ankylosing spondylitis or in good health (not recorded which). CDR3s include the opening cysteine and the closing phenylalanine or tryptophan. A D gene is named only where the DNA matches it firmly. The size field is filled for only some rows; it gives once, few, many or a size class.

d_gene	j_gene	v_gene	abundance	CDR3nt	CDR3aa
TRBD1	TRBJ1-1	TRBV7-2	NA	TGTGCCAGCAGCGCCGGACAGGGACAATATAGCTTCTTT	CASSAGQGQYSFF
NA	TRBJ2-3	TRBV20-1	few	TGCAGTGCCGACGCGATCCGACTAGTCGATACGCAGTATTTT	CSADAIRLVDTQYF
TRBD1	TRBJ2-5	TRBV5-1	NA	TGCGCCAGCAGTCGTACCGGGACAGGGGAAGAGACCCAGTACTTC	CASSRTGTGEETQYF
TRBD1	TRBJ2-3	TRBV10-3	many	TGTGCCATCAGTGGACAGGGGGGAAGCACAGATACGCAGTATTTT	CAISGQGGSTDTQYF
NA	TRBJ1-2	TRBV5-4	few	TGTGCCAGCAGCCCCGACCCACTCACCTATGGCTACACCTTC	CASSPDPLTYGYTF
NA	TRBJ2-4	TRBV5-1	NA	TGCGCCAGCAAAGGGGCGTTGGGCAAAAACATTCAGTACTTC	CASKGALGKNIQYF
NA	TRBJ2-1	TRBV19	NA	TGTGCCAGTAGCCTAAAACACTACAATGAGCAGTTCTTC	CASSLKHYNEQFF
TRBD1	TRBJ1-2	TRBV12-3/TRBV12-4	many	TGTGCCAGCACCCCAATATCCAGGGGGTCCTATGGCTACACCTTC	CASTPISRGSYGYTF
TRBD1	TRBJ1-5	TRBV20-1	NA	TGCAGTGCTAGGGGGCCCACAGGGGGTTTATCTCAGCCCCAGCATTTT	CSARGPTGGLSQPQHF
NA	TRBJ2-1	TRBV5-1	few	TGCGCCAGCAGCCCCCGTATCCGCCGGGGGATTGGGGAGCAGTTCTTC	CASSPRIRRGIGEQFF
NA	TRBJ2-2	TRBV7-3	many	TGTGCCAGCAGCCCTAACACCGGGGAGCTGTTTTTT	CASSPNTGELFF
NA	TRBJ2-3	TRBV5-1	NA	TGCGCCAGCAGCTTGGAAATAGGGGCGGATACGCAGTATTTT	CASSLEIGADTQYF
NA	TRBJ1-1	TRBV29-1	few	TGCAGCGCCGACCAGCGTTTGAACACTGAAGCTTTCTTT	CSADQRLNTEAFF
NA	TRBJ2-3	TRBV12-3/TRBV12-4	many	TGTGCCAGTATGAGGGCAGATACGCAGTATTTT	CASMRADTQYF
NA	TRBJ1-4	TRBV3-1	NA	TGTGCCAGCAGCCACAGAGAGACTAATGAAAAACTGTTTTTT	CASSHRETNEKLFF
NA	TRBJ2-3	TRBV12-3/TRBV12-4	few	TGTGCCAGCAGCCTGGTTCAGGTTTACACAGATACGCAGTATTTT	CASSLVQVYTDTQYF
NA	TRBJ2-1	TRBV12-3/TRBV12-4	NA	TGTGCCAGCTCTATCTCCTACAATGAGCAGTTCTTC	CASSISYNEQFF